The entry below gives a single T cell receptor (beta chain) sequence along with its context. The entry originates in a study of lymphopenia after photon versus proton radiotherapy. CDR3 length equals 17 residues. Looked up from germline, CDR1 is LNHDA and CDR2 is SQIVND (reference sequence). The V gene lost 2 bases and the J gene lost 5 bases, with 19 bases spanning the gap. Assay: immunoSEQ multiplex PCR; the TCRdb copy retains only in-frame clones and omits some. The repertoire holds around 160,000 clones, with around 85% as singletons. This sequence was found in a man aged 50 or older with gastric cancer. Sequenced here: peripheral blood, sampled from a patient treated with photon-based radiotherapy. The chain recombines TRBV19 with TRBJ2-1; a weak D match, TRBD2 (6 bases). The CDR3: CASSIYLGGTPDNEQFF. DNA for the CDR3: TGTGCCAGTAGTATATACCTGGGGGGTACCCCTGACAATGAGCAGTTCTTC.